The sequence of this T cell receptor beta chain was determined in a study of blood T cell repertoires in COVID-19. Looking at the study overall: Whether acute or convalescent, the COVID-19 samples came from the United States, Italy and Spain. From T cells, B-cell-depleted T cells, or PBMCs came the material, which was cDNA or gDNA.

Seattle-derived patients entered the study during active infection and were followed longitudinally. TCRdb keeps only in-frame clones here, not all; method: immunoSEQ multiplex PCR. Seen here are around 470,000 clones, roughly 89% observed once, and the top ten hold roughly 0.92%. The receptor was derived from a man younger than 35 with COVID-19, enrolled during active disease. Sequenced input: peripheral blood.

This chain's CDR3 is CASSPSRGEMNTEAFF. CDR3 bases: TGCGCCAGCAGCCCCAGCCGGGGGGAGATGAACACTGAAGCTTTCTTT. This sequence joins TRBV4-1 and TRBJ1-1, with a possible D match to TRBD1 (5 bases). V lost 4 bases and J lost 0, with 15 bases in between. Germline V CDR1 and CDR2: MGHRA, YSYEKL. The CDR3 covers 16 residues.